This T cell receptor beta chain was found in a study of blood T cell repertoires in COVID-19. Participants were aged 18 to 89 years from more than 20 US areas. The study assigned cohorts using participant-reported clinical history. Measured with immunoSEQ multiplex PCR; TCRdb has only the in-frame clones, and not every one. This sample yields 130,000 to 150,000 clones, of which more than 70% are seen a single time; 5% to 7% belongs to the top ten. The J segment lost 7 bases and the V segment lost 1 base, leaving 16 bases of the junction unmatched. Germline CDR1 reads SEHNR; CDR2 reads FQNEAQ (reference sequence). This CDR3 has 19 residues.

What was sequenced was PBMCs or T cells enriched from blood (not recorded which). The chain couples TRBV7-9 to TRBJ1-6; 7 positions agree with TRBD1. This sequence originates from a man aged 35 to 55 with acute COVID-19. The CDR3 sequence is CASSLVPAGALGQNSPLHF. In DNA form, the CDR3 reads TGTGCCAGCAGCTTAGTCCCGGCTGGGGCCCTGGGACAGAATTCACCCCTCCACTTT.